This T cell receptor (beta chain) was recovered during a study of blood T cell repertoires in COVID-19 (dated by TCRdb to 2019 to 2021). Looking at the study overall: Samples covering the acute and convalescent phases of COVID-19 were provided by collaborators in the United States, Italy and Spain. Subjects who had been exposed to COVID-19, were actively infected with it, or had recovered from it provided the deeply sampled blood TCRbeta repertoires that made up the dataset. Samples came from the ongoing ImmuneRACE study (first 160 participants) plus 1,254 subjects from 6 global collaborators. The repertoires were made available in a free public database intended to serve as a resource for research on the immune response to SARS-CoV-2. The material from the prospective study consisted of cDNA or gDNA derived from T cells, B-cell-depleted T cells, or PBMCs. Where available, HLA class I and class II types were obtained from metadata supplied by the sample provider rather than from assay-based typing. Nearly every sample came with metadata listing a de-identified subject ID, COVID-19 status, age in years and sex.

TCRbeta CDR3 regions were amplified from genomic DNA by means of the immunoSEQ Assay, a bias-controlled multiplex PCR. On the authors' methods: The number of nucleated cells in each sample was estimated by amplification of reference gene primers within the assay. Sequence reads were collapsed and filtered to measure the absolute abundance of every unique TCRbeta CDR3 rearrangement. For each sample, productive Simpson clonality was calculated by taking the square root of Simpson's diversity index across productive rearrangements. Entries here come from immuneACCESS through TCRdb and include only in-frame sequences with V and J called. Some clones fail to appear in such tables; in the studies checked, an unresolved V gene covers under half of the shortfall, and the cause of the remainder is unknown. V and J calls and clone size are given by that table; D and trimming were obtained from the DNA. The sample yields 100,000 to 120,000 clones; about 80% were counted once. The ten largest account for 15% to 20% of the sample.

Each collaborating institution followed its own protocols to collect whole blood in K2EDTA tubes. Collaborator samples were shipped for TCRbeta analysis as frozen whole blood, isolated PBMCs, or DNA extracted from either sample type. Regarding this clone: Its antigen is currently not known. The record has no base qualities; no much larger clone is one base away.

Reading from cysteine to phenylalanine, the CDR3 counts 14 amino acids. Only CDR3 DNA remains: 42 bases, in frame from the first base. Trimming accounts for 4 bases at V and 6 bases at J, while the number of junction bases matched to no gene is 9. Points the paper makes about the study in general: The quantity of clinical and demographic metadata differed by source and by participant and was supplied without curation.

The rearrangement joined TRBV23-1 to TRBJ2-7, with 7 bases in between that match TRBD2. TRBV23-1 is marked as an open reading frame, function uncertain. The sequence came from a woman at least 80 years old with active or convalescent COVID-19. Sequencing was performed on peripheral blood. The DNA sequence is TGCGCCAGCAGTCGTGAGCGGGATCTGTGCGAGCAGTACTTC. This translates into CASSRERDLCEQYF.